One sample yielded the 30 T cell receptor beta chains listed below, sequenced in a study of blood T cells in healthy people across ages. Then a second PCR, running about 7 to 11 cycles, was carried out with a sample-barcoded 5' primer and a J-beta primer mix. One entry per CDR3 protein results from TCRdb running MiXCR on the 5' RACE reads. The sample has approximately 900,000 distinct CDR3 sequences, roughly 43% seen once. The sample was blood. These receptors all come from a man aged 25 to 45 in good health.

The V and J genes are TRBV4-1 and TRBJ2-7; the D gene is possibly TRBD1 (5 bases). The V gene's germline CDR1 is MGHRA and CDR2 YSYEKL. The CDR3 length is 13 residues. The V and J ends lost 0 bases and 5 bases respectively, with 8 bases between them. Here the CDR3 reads CASSQERGDEQYF. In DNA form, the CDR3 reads TGCGCCAGCAGCCAAGAAAGGGGCGACGAGCAGTACTTC.

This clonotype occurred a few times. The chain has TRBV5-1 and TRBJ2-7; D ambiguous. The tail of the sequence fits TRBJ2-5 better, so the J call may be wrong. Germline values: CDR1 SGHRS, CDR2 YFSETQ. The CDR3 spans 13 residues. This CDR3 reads CASSLGPSETQYF. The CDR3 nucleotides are TGCGCCAGCAGCTTGGGACCCAGTGAGACCCAGTACTTC.

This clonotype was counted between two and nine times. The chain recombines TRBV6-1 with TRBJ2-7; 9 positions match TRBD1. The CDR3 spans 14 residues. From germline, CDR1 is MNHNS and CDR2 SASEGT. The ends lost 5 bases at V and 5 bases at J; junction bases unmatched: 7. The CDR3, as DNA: TGTGCCAGCAGTACCCGGGACAGGGTCAACGAGCAGTACTTC. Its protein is CASSTRDRVNEQYF.

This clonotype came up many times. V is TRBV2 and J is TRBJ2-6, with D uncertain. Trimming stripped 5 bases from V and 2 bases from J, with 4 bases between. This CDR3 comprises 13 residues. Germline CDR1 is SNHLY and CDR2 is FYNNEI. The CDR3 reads CASSFAGANVLTF. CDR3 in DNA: TGTGCCAGCAGTTTCGCTGGGGCCAACGTCCTGACTTTC.

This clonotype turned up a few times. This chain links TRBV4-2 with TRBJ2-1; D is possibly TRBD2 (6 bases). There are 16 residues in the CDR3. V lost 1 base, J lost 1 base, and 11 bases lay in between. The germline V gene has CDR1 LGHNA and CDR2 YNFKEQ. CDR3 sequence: CASSQAGAGSYNEQFF. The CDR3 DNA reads TGTGCCAGCAGCCAAGCGGGAGCAGGGTCCTACAATGAGCAGTTCTTC.

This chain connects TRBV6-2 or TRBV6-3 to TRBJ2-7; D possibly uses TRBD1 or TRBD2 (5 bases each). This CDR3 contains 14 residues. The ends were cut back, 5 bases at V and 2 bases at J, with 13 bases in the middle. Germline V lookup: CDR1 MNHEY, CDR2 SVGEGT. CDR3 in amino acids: CASSDREGPYEQYF. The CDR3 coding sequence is TGTGCCAGCAGTGACCGCGAGGGACCCTACGAGCAGTACTTC.

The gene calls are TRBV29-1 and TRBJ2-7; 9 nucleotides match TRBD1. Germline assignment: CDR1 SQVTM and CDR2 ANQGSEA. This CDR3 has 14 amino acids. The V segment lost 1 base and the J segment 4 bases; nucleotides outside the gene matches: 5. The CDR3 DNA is TGCAGCGTTGAAGGGGTACAGGGGGCTTACGAGCAGTACTTC. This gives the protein CSVEGVQGAYEQYF.

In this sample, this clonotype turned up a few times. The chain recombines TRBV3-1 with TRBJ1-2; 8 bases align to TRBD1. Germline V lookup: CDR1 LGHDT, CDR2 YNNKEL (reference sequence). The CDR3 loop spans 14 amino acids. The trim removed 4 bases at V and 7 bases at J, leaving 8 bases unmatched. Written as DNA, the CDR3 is TGTGCCAGCAGCCTTCGACAGGGGTCGGGTGGCTACACCTTC. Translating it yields CASSLRQGSGGYTF.

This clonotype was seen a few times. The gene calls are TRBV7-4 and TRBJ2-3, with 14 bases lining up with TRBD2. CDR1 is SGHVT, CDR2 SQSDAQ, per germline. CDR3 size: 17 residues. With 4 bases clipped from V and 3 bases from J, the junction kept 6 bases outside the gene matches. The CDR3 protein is CASSSRTSGGFTDTQYF. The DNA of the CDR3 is TGTGCCAGCAGCTCGAGGACTAGCGGGGGGTTTACAGATACGCAGTATTTT.

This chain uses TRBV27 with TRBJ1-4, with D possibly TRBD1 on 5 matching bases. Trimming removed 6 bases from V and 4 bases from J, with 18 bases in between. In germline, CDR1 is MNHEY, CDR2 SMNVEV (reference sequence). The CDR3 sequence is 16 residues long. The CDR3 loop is CASRSWRDAYNEKLFF. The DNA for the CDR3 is TGTGCCAGCAGGTCGTGGCGGGACGCTTATAATGAAAAACTGTTTTTT.

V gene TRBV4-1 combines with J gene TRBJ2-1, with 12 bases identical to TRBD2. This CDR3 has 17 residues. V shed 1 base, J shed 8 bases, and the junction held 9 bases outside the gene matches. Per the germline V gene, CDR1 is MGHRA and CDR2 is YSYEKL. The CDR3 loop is CASSQALLAGGPDEQFF. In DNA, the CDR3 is TGCGCCAGCAGCCAAGCTCTCCTAGCGGGGGGGCCCGATGAGCAGTTCTTC.

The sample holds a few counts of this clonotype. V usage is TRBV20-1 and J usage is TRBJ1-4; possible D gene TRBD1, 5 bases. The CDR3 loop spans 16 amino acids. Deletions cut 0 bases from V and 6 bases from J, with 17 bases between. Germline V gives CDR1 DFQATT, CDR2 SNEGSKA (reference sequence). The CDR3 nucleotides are TGCAGTGCTAGAGAGTTTGCCGGGGGAACGGATGAAAAACTGTTTTTT. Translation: CSAREFAGGTDEKLFF.

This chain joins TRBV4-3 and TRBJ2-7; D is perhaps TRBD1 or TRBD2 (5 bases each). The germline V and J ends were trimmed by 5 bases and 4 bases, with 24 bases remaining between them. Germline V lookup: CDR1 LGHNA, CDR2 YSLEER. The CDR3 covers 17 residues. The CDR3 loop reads CASSKVNRDLKVYEQYF. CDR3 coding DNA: TGCGCCAGCAGCAAAGTCAACCGGGACCTGAAAGTGTACGAGCAGTACTTC.

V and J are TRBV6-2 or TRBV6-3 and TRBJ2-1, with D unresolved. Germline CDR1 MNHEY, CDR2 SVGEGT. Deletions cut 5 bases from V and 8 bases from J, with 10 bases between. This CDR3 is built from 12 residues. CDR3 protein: CASSLSEDEQFF. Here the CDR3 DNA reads TGTGCCAGCAGTCTCAGTGAGGATGAGCAGTTCTTC.

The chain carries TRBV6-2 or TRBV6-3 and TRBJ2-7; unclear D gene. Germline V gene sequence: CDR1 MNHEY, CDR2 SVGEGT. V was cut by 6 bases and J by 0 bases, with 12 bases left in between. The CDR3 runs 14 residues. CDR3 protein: CASSQADISYEQYF. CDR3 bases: TGTGCCAGCAGCCAGGCAGACATCTCCTACGAGCAGTACTTC.

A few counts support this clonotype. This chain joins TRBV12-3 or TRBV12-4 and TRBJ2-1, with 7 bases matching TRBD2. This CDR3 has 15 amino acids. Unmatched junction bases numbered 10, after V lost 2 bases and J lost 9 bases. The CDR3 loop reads CASSLSGIKVLEQFF. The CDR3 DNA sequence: TGTGCCAGCAGTTTAAGCGGGATAAAGGTTCTTGAGCAGTTCTTC.

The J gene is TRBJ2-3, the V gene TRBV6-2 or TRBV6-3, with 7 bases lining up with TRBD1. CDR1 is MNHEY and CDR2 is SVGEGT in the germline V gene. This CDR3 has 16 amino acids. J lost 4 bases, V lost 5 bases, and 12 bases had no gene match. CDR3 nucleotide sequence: TGTGCCAGCAGTCGTAATACAGGGGTGCGGTCAGATACGCAGTATTTT. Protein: CASSRNTGVRSDTQYF.

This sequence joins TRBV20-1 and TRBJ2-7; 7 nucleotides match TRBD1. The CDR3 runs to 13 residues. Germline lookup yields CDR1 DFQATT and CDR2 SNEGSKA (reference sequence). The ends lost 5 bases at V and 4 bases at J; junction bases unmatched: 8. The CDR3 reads CSALGQEKYEQYF. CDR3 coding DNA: TGCAGTGCTCTAGGACAGGAAAAATACGAGCAGTACTTC.

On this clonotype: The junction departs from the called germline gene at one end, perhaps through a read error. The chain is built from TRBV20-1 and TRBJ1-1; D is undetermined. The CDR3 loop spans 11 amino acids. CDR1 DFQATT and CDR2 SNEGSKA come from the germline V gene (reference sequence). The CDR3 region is CGARDLHEAFF. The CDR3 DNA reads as TGCGGTGCTAGAGATCTCCACGAAGCTTTCTTT.

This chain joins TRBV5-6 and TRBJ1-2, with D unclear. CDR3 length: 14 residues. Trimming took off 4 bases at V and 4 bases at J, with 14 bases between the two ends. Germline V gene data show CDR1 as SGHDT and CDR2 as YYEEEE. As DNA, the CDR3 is TGTGCCAGCAGCCCCCGGTCGGGAGTCTATGGCTACACCTTC. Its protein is CASSPRSGVYGYTF.

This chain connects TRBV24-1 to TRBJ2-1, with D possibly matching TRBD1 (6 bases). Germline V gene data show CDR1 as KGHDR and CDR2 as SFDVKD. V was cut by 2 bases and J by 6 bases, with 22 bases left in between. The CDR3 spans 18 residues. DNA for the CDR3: TGTGCCACCAGTGATTCGACTAAAGACAGGATTTTCGCCAATGAGCAGTTCTTC. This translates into CATSDSTKDRIFANEQFF.

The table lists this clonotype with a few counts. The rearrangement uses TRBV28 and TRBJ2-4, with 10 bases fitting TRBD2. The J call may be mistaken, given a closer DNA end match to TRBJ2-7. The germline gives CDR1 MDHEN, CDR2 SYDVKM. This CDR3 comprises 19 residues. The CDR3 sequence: CASSFQGLSIAGGSYEQYF. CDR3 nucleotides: TGTGCCAGCAGTTTCCAGGGTCTATCTATAGCGGGGGGTTCCTACGAGCAGTACTTC.

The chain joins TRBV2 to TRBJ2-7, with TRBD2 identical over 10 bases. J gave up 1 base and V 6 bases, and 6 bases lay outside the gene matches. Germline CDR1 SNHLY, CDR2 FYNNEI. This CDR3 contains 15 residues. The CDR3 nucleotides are TGTGCCAGCAGACCTCTAGCGGGGGTGTCCTACGAGCAGTACTTC. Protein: CASRPLAGVSYEQYF. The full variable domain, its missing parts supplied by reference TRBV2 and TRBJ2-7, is EPEVTQTPSHQVTQMGQEVILRCVPISNHLYFYWYRQILGQKVEFLVSFYNNEISEKSEIFDDQFSVERPDGSNFTLKIRSTKLEDSAMYFCASRPLAGVSYEQYFGPGTRLTVT.

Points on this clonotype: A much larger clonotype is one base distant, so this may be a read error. The DNA of the CDR3 is TGCGCCAGCCGCCGAGGACAGACCACTGAAGCTTTCTTT. This encodes CASRRGQTTEAFF. This chain connects TRBV4-1 to TRBJ1-1; the D gene is possibly TRBD1 (6 bases). Between the trimmed V and J ends, which lost 8 bases and 4 bases, there was a span of 14 bases. The germline gives CDR1 MGHRA, CDR2 YSYEKL. The CDR3 runs 13 residues.

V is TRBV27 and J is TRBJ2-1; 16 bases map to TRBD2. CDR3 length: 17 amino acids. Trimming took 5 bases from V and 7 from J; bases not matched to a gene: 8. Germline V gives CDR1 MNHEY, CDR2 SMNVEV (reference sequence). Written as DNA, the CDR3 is TGTGCCAGCAGTAAAGGGACTAGCGGGGGGGGGACTAATGAGCAGTTCTTC. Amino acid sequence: CASSKGTSGGGTNEQFF.

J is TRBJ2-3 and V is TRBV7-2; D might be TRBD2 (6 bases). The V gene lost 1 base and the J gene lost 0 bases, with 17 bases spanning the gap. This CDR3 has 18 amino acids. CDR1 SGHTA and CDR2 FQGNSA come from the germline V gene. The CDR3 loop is CASSLDRSGTSSTDTQYF. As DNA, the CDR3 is TGTGCCAGCAGCTTAGATCGTAGCGGCACCTCTAGCACAGATACGCAGTATTTT.

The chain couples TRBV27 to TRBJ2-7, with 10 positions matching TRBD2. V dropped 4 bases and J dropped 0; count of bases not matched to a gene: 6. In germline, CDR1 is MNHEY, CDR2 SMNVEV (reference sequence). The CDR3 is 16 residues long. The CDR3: CASSYMERGGSYEQYF. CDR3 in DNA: TGTGCCAGCAGTTATATGGAGCGGGGGGGCTCCTACGAGCAGTACTTC.

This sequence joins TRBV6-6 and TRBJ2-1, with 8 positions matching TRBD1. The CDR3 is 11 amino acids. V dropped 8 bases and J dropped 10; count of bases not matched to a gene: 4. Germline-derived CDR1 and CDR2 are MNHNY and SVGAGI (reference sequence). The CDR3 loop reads CASATGGEQFF. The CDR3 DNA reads TGTGCCAGCGCTACAGGGGGGGAGCAGTTCTTC.

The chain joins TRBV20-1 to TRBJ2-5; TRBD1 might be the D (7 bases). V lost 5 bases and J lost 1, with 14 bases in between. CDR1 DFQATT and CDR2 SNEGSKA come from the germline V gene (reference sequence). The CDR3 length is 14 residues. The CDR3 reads CSARRDRLQETQYF. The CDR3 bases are TGCAGTGCTCGGCGGGACAGACTCCAAGAGACCCAGTACTTC.

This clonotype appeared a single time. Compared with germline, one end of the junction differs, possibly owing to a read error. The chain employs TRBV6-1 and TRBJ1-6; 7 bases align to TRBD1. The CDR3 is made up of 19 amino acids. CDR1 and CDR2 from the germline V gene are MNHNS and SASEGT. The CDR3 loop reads CAGSELPTGLVRNNSPLHF. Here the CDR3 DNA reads TGTGCCGGCAGTGAACTTCCGACAGGGCTTGTCCGAAATAATTCACCCCTCCACTTT.